The next 19 T cell receptor beta chains were all read from a single sample in a study of T cell changes during pregnancy in multiple sclerosis. Sequencing was performed with immunoSEQ multiplex PCR; in TCRdb, only in-frame clones are kept and a portion is missing. There are 85,000 to 90,000 clones in the sample; approximately 90% occur only once, and around 1.7% lies in the top ten. The sample consisted of peripheral blood, taken in the first trimester of pregnancy. The receptors derive from a female donor in good health, enrolled as a control in a pregnancy study.

This rearrangement joins TRBV14 to TRBJ2-5; D not resolved. V shed 5 bases and J shed 7 bases, with 11 bases lying between them. CDR1 is SGHDN, CDR2 FVKESK, per germline. The CDR3 totals 12 residues. The CDR3 sequence: CASSSYVPTQYF. The DNA of the CDR3 is TGTGCCAGCAGCTCCTACGTCCCGACCCAGTACTTC.

This chain links TRBV5-4 with TRBJ2-7, with TRBD2 matching over 9 bases. J lost 3 bases, V lost 4 bases, and 2 bases had no gene match. Germline-derived CDR1 and CDR2 are SGHNT and YYREEE (reference sequence). The CDR3 extends over 13 amino acids. This CDR3 is CASSVAGVYEQYF. CDR3 sequence (DNA): TGTGCCAGCAGCGTAGCGGGGGTCTACGAGCAGTACTTC.

The chain links TRBV4-3 to TRBJ2-7, with D unclear. Trimming stripped 4 bases from V and 3 bases from J, with 10 bases between. Germline CDR1 is LGHNA and CDR2 is YSLEER. The CDR3 loop spans 13 amino acids. The CDR3 sequence: CASSRQTDYEQYF. DNA for the CDR3: TGCGCCAGCAGCCGACAAACCGACTACGAGCAGTACTTC.

V is TRBV4-1 and J is TRBJ2-7; possibly TRBD1 for D (5 bases). Germline CDR1 and CDR2: MGHRA and YSYEKL. V was clipped by 0 bases and J by 0 bases, with 15 bases between them. The CDR3 consists of 17 residues. The CDR3 loop reads CASSQDRRGPGSYEQYF. In DNA, the CDR3 is TGCGCCAGCAGCCAAGACCGTAGGGGCCCCGGCTCCTACGAGCAGTACTTC.

Here the CDR3 DNA reads TGCGCCAGCAGCTTGATGGGAGGCGATGGTGAAGCTTTCTTT. Translated, it gives CASSLMGGDGEAFF. The chain uses TRBV5-1 and TRBJ1-1; unclear D gene. This CDR3 comprises 14 residues. Germline lookup yields CDR1 SGHRS and CDR2 YFSETQ. V shed 1 base and J shed 7 bases, with 14 bases lying between them.

The CDR3: CASSQRLFLGANTGELFF. The CDR3 coding sequence is TGCGCCAGCAGCCAACGACTCTTTTTGGGTGCGAACACCGGGGAGCTGTTTTTT. J is TRBJ2-2 and V is TRBV4-3; D unclear. The CDR3 is made up of 18 amino acids. V was trimmed by 2 bases and J by 0 bases, leaving 16 bases between them. Germline CDR1 is LGHNA and CDR2 is YSLEER.

The gene calls are TRBV6-1 and TRBJ2-3; 8 nucleotides agree with TRBD2. Germline lookup yields CDR1 MNHNS and CDR2 SASEGT. This CDR3 region has 14 residues. Trimming took 6 bases from V and 2 from J; bases not matched to a gene: 4. CDR3 in amino acids: CASSVAGHTDTQYF. The CDR3 DNA sequence: TGTGCCAGCAGCGTAGCGGGGCACACAGATACGCAGTATTTT.

V and J are TRBV7-2 and TRBJ2-3; D not certain. This CDR3 is built from 16 residues. Germline V gene lookup returns CDR1 SGHTA and CDR2 FQGNSA. Deletions cut 1 base from V and 0 bases from J, with 11 bases between. The CDR3 loop is CASSLVSVSSTDTQYF. The CDR3 DNA follows: TGTGCCAGCAGCTTAGTCTCGGTTTCTAGCACAGATACGCAGTATTTT.

The chain employs TRBV11-1 and TRBJ1-1, with 7 bases matching TRBD1. The CDR3 extends over 14 amino acids. Trimming removed 1 base from V and 7 bases from J; junction bases left unmatched: 6. CDR1 and CDR2 from the germline V gene are SGHAT and FQDESV (reference sequence). The CDR3 nucleotides are TGTGCCAGCAGCTTAGGGGCAGGGGGACGTGAAGCTTTCTTT. Encoded protein: CASSLGAGGREAFF.

The rearrangement links TRBV2 to TRBJ1-5; TRBD1 is a possible D gene (5 bases). Germline lookup yields CDR1 SNHLY and CDR2 FYNNEI. This CDR3 contains 14 residues. Between the trimmed V and J ends, which lost 7 bases and 2 bases, there was a span of 12 bases. CDR3 in amino acids: CASNRIGGNQPQHF. The CDR3 coding sequence is TGTGCCAGCAACCGGATAGGGGGCAATCAGCCCCAGCATTTT.

The rearrangement joins TRBV7-2 to TRBJ2-1; 11 bases are shared with TRBD2. This CDR3 region has 16 residues. V dropped 2 bases and J dropped 7; count of bases not matched to a gene: 7. Per the germline V gene, CDR1 is SGHTA and CDR2 is FQGNSA. This chain's CDR3 is CASSLQGLAGGNEQFF. For the CDR3, the DNA is TGTGCCAGCAGCTTACAGGGGCTAGCGGGGGGTAATGAGCAGTTCTTC.

The chain carries TRBV4-3 and TRBJ2-5; D uncertain. Trimming stripped 3 bases from V and 1 base from J, with 9 bases between. Germline CDR1 is LGHNA and CDR2 is YSLEER. The CDR3 spans 14 residues. The CDR3 sequence: CASSHTPFQETQYF. In DNA, the CDR3 is TGCGCCAGCAGCCATACACCGTTCCAAGAGACCCAGTACTTC.

The rearrangement links TRBV5-6 to TRBJ2-5; 9 bases agree with TRBD1. Germline values: CDR1 SGHDT, CDR2 YYEEEE. With 3 bases clipped from V and 5 bases from J, the junction kept 5 bases outside the gene matches. The CDR3 consists of 14 residues. The CDR3 nucleotides are TGTGCCAGCAGCTATAGGACAGGGGTTGAGACCCAGTACTTC. This encodes CASSYRTGVETQYF.

Only one count was recorded for this clone. The chain combines TRBV6-1 with TRBJ2-7, with a weak D call TRBD1 (6 bases). The length of the CDR3 is 16 residues. CDR1 is MNHNS, CDR2 SASEGT, per germline. The V end lost 3 bases, the J end lost 5 bases, and 20 bases lay between the germline ends. The CDR3: CASSEGWDITLNEQYF. For the CDR3, the DNA is TGTGCCAGCAGTGAGGGGTGGGACATCACACTGAACGAGCAGTACTTC.

This sequence joins TRBV18 and TRBJ2-7; TRBD1 agrees at 8 bases. The trim removed 2 bases at V and 3 bases at J, leaving 3 bases unmatched. Germline lookup yields CDR1 KGHSH and CDR2 LQKENI. CDR3 length: 14 amino acids. CDR3 amino acids: CASSPGTGNYEQYF. The CDR3 coding sequence is TGTGCCAGCTCACCAGGGACAGGAAACTACGAGCAGTACTTC.

This chain connects TRBV28 to TRBJ2-7; 7 nucleotides agree with TRBD1. The CDR3 is made up of 15 amino acids. Germline V CDR1 and CDR2: MDHEN, SYDVKM. V gave up 5 bases and J gave up 3 bases; unmatched junction bases: 10. CDR3 region: CASSQTGTANYEQYF. CDR3 DNA sequence: TGTGCCAGCAGTCAAACCGGGACAGCTAACTACGAGCAGTACTTC.

This chain joins TRBV6-5 and TRBJ2-3; D is possibly TRBD2 (7 bases). In germline, CDR1 is MNHEY, CDR2 SVGAGI. The CDR3 is made up of 13 amino acids. V was shortened by 8 bases and J by 2 bases, with 11 bases between the two germline ends. CDR3 nucleotides: TGTGCCAGCGGGGGGGCCAACACAGATACGCAGTATTTT. Its translation: CASGGANTDTQYF.

This clone was observed a single time. CDR3 protein: CASSEFGDYGYTF. Written as DNA, the CDR3 is TGTGCCAGCAGTGAATTCGGGGACTATGGCTACACCTTC. The genes are TRBV25-1 and TRBJ1-2; no reliable D call. The CDR3 runs to 13 residues. The ends were cut back, 1 base at V and 3 bases at J, with 6 bases in the middle. CDR1 is MGHDK, CDR2 SYGVNS, per germline.

With respect to this clone: Germline and junction disagree at one end, which may indicate a read error. The chain uses TRBV4-1 and TRBJ2-5; tentatively, D is TRBD1 (5 bases). Germline V gene lookup returns CDR1 MGHRA and CDR2 YSYEKL. The CDR3 runs 14 residues. This chain's CDR3 is CASRQAGLGETQYF. Written as DNA, the CDR3 is TGCGCCAGCAGGCAAGCAGGGTTAGGAGAGACCCAGTACTTC.